These 25 T cell receptor beta chains were sequenced from one sample in a study of early T cells in non-severe SARS-CoV-2 infection. One entry per CDR3 protein results from TCRdb running MiXCR on the 5' RACE reads. The repertoire holds approximately 64,000 distinct CDR3 sequences, with about 19% as singletons. The sample here was whole blood, taken at baseline. The receptor source for this set is an adult who was a healthcare worker with PCR-confirmed SARS-CoV-2 infection or an uninfected control (not recorded which).

This clonotype was detected a few times. The CDR3 sequence: CASSITREAGANVLTF. In DNA, the CDR3 is TGTGCCAGCAGCATCACGAGGGAAGCTGGGGCCAACGTCCTGACTTTC. The rearrangement uses TRBV7-9 and TRBJ2-6; D might be TRBD2 (5 bases). V was shortened by 5 bases and J by 2 bases, with 13 bases between the two germline ends. In germline, CDR1 is SEHNR, CDR2 FQNEAQ (reference sequence). This CDR3 has 16 amino acids.

This clonotype has more than one count but fewer than ten. The chain links TRBV5-1 to TRBJ2-3; 9 positions agree with TRBD2. The CDR3 consists of 14 residues. Germline CDR1 reads SGHRS; CDR2 reads YFSETQ. V shed 7 bases and J 2 bases; nucleotides not matched to a gene: 5. The DNA for the CDR3 is TGCGCCAGCGCGGAGCGGGGGGACACAGATACGCAGTATTTT. Amino acids: CASAERGDTDTQYF.

The chain joins TRBV30 to TRBJ1-3; D not resolved. Per germline, CDR1 GTSNPN and CDR2 SVGIG (reference sequence). CDR3 length: 16 residues. Trimming pared 5 bases from V and 2 bases from J, leaving 19 bases between. DNA of the CDR3: TGTGCCTGGTCTATTGGACTCCCGGCCGCTGGAAACACCATATATTTT. This codes for CAWSIGLPAAGNTIYF.

This clonotype has only a few counts. This chain joins TRBV27 and TRBJ2-7; the D is unclear. The ends were cut back, 5 bases at V and 5 bases at J, with 16 bases in the middle. Germline CDR1 MNHEY, CDR2 SMNVEV (reference sequence). The CDR3 sequence is 14 residues long. CDR3 amino acids: CASSLRSGMDEQYF. CDR3 sequence (DNA): TGTGCCAGCAGTCTCAGGAGTGGTATGGACGAGCAGTACTTC.

In this sample, this clonotype turned up a few times. This rearrangement joins TRBV18 to TRBJ2-4; unclear D gene. CDR1 and CDR2 (germline): KGHSH, LQKENI. The length of the CDR3 is 16 residues. V was trimmed by 2 bases and J by 0 bases, leaving 11 bases between them. The DNA for the CDR3 is TGTGCCAGCTCACCAGTCGGAAGTTTAGCCAAAAACATTCAGTACTTC. It codes for CASSPVGSLAKNIQYF.

This clonotype was found a few times. The chain combines TRBV11-2 with TRBJ2-7; D is undetermined. This CDR3 has 13 amino acids. The germline V and J ends were trimmed by 5 bases and 4 bases, with 12 bases remaining between them. Germline CDR1 and CDR2: SGHAT and FQNNGV. The CDR3 sequence: CASSVHGNYEQYF. CDR3 sequence (DNA): TGTGCCAGCAGCGTACACGGAAATTACGAGCAGTACTTC. The entire variable domain, with the rest obtained from reference TRBV11-2 and TRBJ2-7, is as follows: EAGVAQSPRYKIIEKRQSVAFWCNPISGHATLYWYQQILGQGPKLLIQFQNNGVVDDSQLPKDRFSAERLKGVDSTLKIQPAKLEDSAVYLCASSVHGNYEQYFGPGTRLTVT.

This clonotype was seen more than once but under ten times. The rearrangement links TRBV6-5 to TRBJ2-4; D not resolved. The germline V gene has CDR1 MNHEY and CDR2 SVGAGI. The CDR3 runs 12 residues. V was clipped by 6 bases and J by 5 bases, with 8 bases between them. The CDR3 region is CASSGPQNIQYF. CDR3 DNA sequence: TGTGCCAGCAGCGGGCCCCAAAACATTCAGTACTTC.

This chain joins TRBV27 and TRBJ2-7; D may correspond to TRBD1 or TRBD2 (5 bases each). CDR1 and CDR2 (germline): MNHEY, SMNVEV (reference sequence). CDR3 length equals 15 residues. V lost 5 bases and J 0 bases, leaving 14 bases between the germline ends. The CDR3 nucleotides are TGTGCCAGCAGTCCCCGGGACGCCAGCTCCTACGAGCAGTACTTC. Its protein is CASSPRDASSYEQYF.

The chain uses TRBV20-1 and TRBJ2-7, with D perhaps given as TRBD1 or TRBD2 (5 bases each). Germline V lookup: CDR1 DFQATT, CDR2 SNEGSKA (reference sequence). The CDR3 is 12 residues long. Trimming removed 5 bases from V and 2 bases from J, with 10 bases in between. CDR3 nucleotides: TGCAGTGCTGGGACCGCAACCTACGAGCAGTACTTC. As protein: CSAGTATYEQYF.

The genes are TRBV7-6 and TRBJ2-7; 9 bases line up with TRBD2. V dropped 5 bases and J dropped 5; count of bases not matched to a gene: 7. Germline CDR1 and CDR2: SGHVS and FNYEAQ. This CDR3 has 14 residues. For the CDR3, the DNA is TGTGCCAGCAGCCCCGGGACTAGCTGGGACGAGCAGTACTTC. This codes for CASSPGTSWDEQYF.

This clonotype turned up a few times. The chain recombines TRBV6-2 or TRBV6-3 with TRBJ2-5; possible D gene TRBD2, 7 bases. The V gene lost 6 bases and the J gene lost 1 base, with 15 bases spanning the gap. The length of the CDR3 is 15 residues. Germline CDR1 reads MNHEY; CDR2 reads SVGEGT. CDR3 residues: CASRRIGGPQETQYF. The DNA of the CDR3 is TGTGCCAGCAGACGGATCGGGGGGCCCCAAGAGACCCAGTACTTC.

This clonotype occurred a few times. The V gene is TRBV12-3 or TRBV12-4, the J gene TRBJ2-7, with 8 positions matching TRBD2. The CDR3 covers 14 residues. Trimming at V came to 8 bases and at J to 0 bases, leaving 6 bases not matched to a gene. The CDR3 nucleotides read TGTGCCAGCTCCTTAGCGGGGCCCTCCTACGAGCAGTACTTC. Amino acid sequence: CASSLAGPSYEQYF.

This chain joins TRBV4-1 and TRBJ2-4; 8 positions match TRBD1. CDR3 length: 16 residues. Germline lookup yields CDR1 MGHRA and CDR2 YSYEKL. Unmatched junction bases numbered 10, after V lost 3 bases and J lost 6 bases. The CDR3 bases are TGCGCCAGCAGCCAGCCCCAGGGGGCGCAAGGAAACATTCAGTACTTC. It encodes CASSQPQGAQGNIQYF.

Here the CDR3 reads CASCWAGGDQPQHF. CDR3 in DNA: TGTGCCAGCTGCTGGGCAGGGGGCGATCAGCCCCAGCATTTT. The J gene is TRBJ1-5, the V gene TRBV12-3 or TRBV12-4; TRBD1 agrees at 8 bases. V lost 8 bases to trimming and J lost 5 bases; unmatched junction nucleotides: 8. There are 14 residues in the CDR3.

This clonotype was counted only a few times. The chain recombines TRBV2 with TRBJ1-1; a weak D match, TRBD1 (6 bases). Trimming took off 6 bases at V and 5 bases at J, with 16 bases between the two ends. This CDR3 is 14 amino acids long. CDR1 SNHLY and CDR2 FYNNEI come from the germline V gene. CDR3 residues: CASSLRGVLTEAFF. The CDR3 region has the DNA TGTGCCAGCAGCCTCAGGGGAGTTTTGACTGAAGCTTTCTTT.

The chain carries TRBV18 and TRBJ2-1; no firm D call. The germline CDR1 and CDR2 sequences are KGHSH and LQKENI. Trimming took 6 bases from V and 5 from J, leaving 11 bases between them. CDR3 size: 13 residues. The CDR3 region is CASSRVENNEQFF. The CDR3 bases are TGTGCCAGCTCCCGGGTTGAAAACAATGAGCAGTTCTTC. Using reference TRBV18 and TRBJ2-1 for the parts outside the CDR3, the full variable domain is NAGVMQNPRHLVRRRGQEARLRCSPMKGHSHVYWYRQLPEEGLKFMVYLQKENIIDESGMPKERFSAEFPKEGPSILRIQQVVRGDSAAYFCASSRVENNEQFFGPGTRLTVL.

The rearrangement uses TRBV7-9 and TRBJ1-1, with D maybe TRBD1 (6 bases). Germline CDR1 is SEHNR and CDR2 is FQNEAQ (reference sequence). Trimming took 0 bases from V and 3 from J, leaving 14 bases between them. This CDR3 is built from 16 residues. The CDR3 protein is CASSLAGSGADTEAFF. DNA for the CDR3: TGTGCCAGCAGCTTAGCAGGGTCAGGGGCGGACACTGAAGCTTTCTTT.

The chain employs TRBV7-9 and TRBJ2-6; no clear D. This CDR3 comprises 15 residues. Germline V gene sequence: CDR1 SEHNR, CDR2 FQNEAQ (reference sequence). The ends were cut back, 1 base at V and 2 bases at J, with 6 bases in the middle. The CDR3 region has the DNA TGTGCCAGCAGCTTAGGTTTCACTGGGGCCAACGTCCTGACTTTC. This sequence encodes CASSLGFTGANVLTF.

Only a few counts were recorded for this clonotype. This chain joins TRBV5-1 and TRBJ2-5; a weak D match, TRBD1 (6 bases). Trimming took off 7 bases at V and 4 bases at J, with 14 bases between the two ends. Per the germline V gene, CDR1 is SGHRS and CDR2 is YFSETQ. The CDR3 runs to 13 residues. In nucleotides, the CDR3 is TGCGCCAGCGCCGAACAGGGTGTAGAGACCCAGTACTTC. This gives the protein CASAEQGVETQYF. The variable domain in full, with the rest retrieved from reference TRBV5-1 and TRBJ2-5, is KAGVTQTPRYLIKTRGQQVTLSCSPISGHRSVSWYQQTPGQGLQFLFEYFSETQRNKGNFPGRFSGRQFSNSRSEMNVSTLELGDSALYLCASAEQGVETQYFGPGTRLLVL.

The chain recombines TRBV7-8 with TRBJ2-1; D is possibly TRBD2 (5 bases). V lost 2 bases to trimming and J lost 6 bases, with 11 bases between them. Germline V gene data show CDR1 as SGHVS and CDR2 as FQNEAQ. The CDR3 sequence is 14 residues long. The CDR3 loop is CASSLSGSLNEQFF. The CDR3 DNA reads TGTGCCAGCAGCTTAAGCGGTTCCCTCAATGAGCAGTTCTTC.

This clonotype was counted at least ten times. The chain has TRBV7-9 and TRBJ1-1; 10 nucleotides match TRBD1. The germline V gene encodes CDR1 SEHNR and CDR2 FQNEAQ (reference sequence). This CDR3 comprises 12 residues. The V gene end was trimmed by 5 bases and the J gene end by 10 bases; junction bases not matched to a gene: 4. CDR3 sequence reads: CASSRTGGRAFF. The CDR3 DNA follows: TGTGCCAGCAGCCGGACAGGGGGGCGAGCTTTCTTT.

J is TRBJ2-7 and V is TRBV20-1, with TRBD2 matching 12 bases. The CDR3 extends over 13 amino acids. Trimming at V came to 6 bases and at J to 2 bases, leaving 2 bases not matched to a gene. CDR1 and CDR2 (germline): DFQATT, SNEGSKA (reference sequence). The CDR3 loop is CSARLAGAYEQYF. In DNA form, the CDR3 reads TGCAGTGCCAGACTAGCGGGGGCCTACGAGCAGTACTTC.

There are a few counts of this clonotype. The chain combines TRBV10-3 with TRBJ1-2; D is unclear. V was cut by 3 bases and J by 4 bases, with 12 bases left in between. This CDR3 is built from 14 residues. The germline gives CDR1 ENHRY, CDR2 SYGVKD. The CDR3 coding sequence is TGTGCCATCAGTGAAGGAGGAGTTAGCTATGGCTACACCTTC. This sequence encodes CAISEGGVSYGYTF.

The sample holds a few counts of this clonotype. The chain uses TRBV7-2 and TRBJ1-5; D not certain. Deletions cut 1 base from V and 2 bases from J, with 12 bases between. Germline assignment: CDR1 SGHTA and CDR2 FQGNSA. This CDR3 spans 16 amino acids. CDR3 coding DNA: TGTGCCAGCAGCTTAGGCGGGTTTTGGGGCAATCAGCCCCAGCATTTT. It yields the protein CASSLGGFWGNQPQHF.

The chain uses TRBV18 and TRBJ1-1; 7 nucleotides agree with TRBD1. The V segment lost 3 bases and the J segment 3 bases; nucleotides outside the gene matches: 13. The CDR3 totals 17 residues. Germline-derived CDR1 and CDR2 are KGHSH and LQKENI. The CDR3 nucleotides are TGTGCCAGCTCACCCATCGGGTTGACAGGGTCCTACACTGAAGCTTTCTTT. It is translated as CASSPIGLTGSYTEAFF. The whole variable domain, filled in from reference TRBV18 and TRBJ1-1, reads NAGVMQNPRHLVRRRGQEARLRCSPMKGHSHVYWYRQLPEEGLKFMVYLQKENIIDESGMPKERFSAEFPKEGPSILRIQQVVRGDSAAYFCASSPIGLTGSYTEAFFGQGTRLTVV.